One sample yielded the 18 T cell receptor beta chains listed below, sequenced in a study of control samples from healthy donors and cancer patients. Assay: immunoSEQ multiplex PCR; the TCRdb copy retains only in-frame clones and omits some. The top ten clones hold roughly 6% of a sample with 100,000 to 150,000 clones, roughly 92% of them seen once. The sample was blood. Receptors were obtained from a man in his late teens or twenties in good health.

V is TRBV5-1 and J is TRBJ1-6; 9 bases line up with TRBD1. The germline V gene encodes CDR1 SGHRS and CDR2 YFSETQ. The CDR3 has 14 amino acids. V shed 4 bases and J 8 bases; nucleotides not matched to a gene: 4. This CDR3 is CASSAGQGDSPLHF. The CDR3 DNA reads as TGCGCCAGCAGCGCGGGACAGGGTGATTCACCCCTCCACTTT.

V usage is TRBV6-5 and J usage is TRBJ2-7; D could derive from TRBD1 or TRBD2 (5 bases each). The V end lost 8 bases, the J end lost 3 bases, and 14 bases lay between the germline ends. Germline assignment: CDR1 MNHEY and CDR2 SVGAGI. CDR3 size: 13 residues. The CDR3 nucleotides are TGTGCCAGCTTACCCGGGGCAATCTACGAGCAGTACTTC. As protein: CASLPGAIYEQYF.

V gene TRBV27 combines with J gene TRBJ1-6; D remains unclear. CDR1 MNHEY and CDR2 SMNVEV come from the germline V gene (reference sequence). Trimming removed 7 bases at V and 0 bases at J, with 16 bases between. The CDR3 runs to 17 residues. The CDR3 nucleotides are TGTGCCAGCATCGAAAACACAGAGAGCTCCTATAATTCACCCCTCCACTTT. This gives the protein CASIENTESSYNSPLHF.

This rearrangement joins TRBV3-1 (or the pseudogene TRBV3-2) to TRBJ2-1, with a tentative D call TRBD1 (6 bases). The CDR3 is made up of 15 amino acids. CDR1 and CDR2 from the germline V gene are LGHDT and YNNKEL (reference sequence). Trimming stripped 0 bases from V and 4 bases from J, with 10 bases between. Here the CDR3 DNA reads TGTGCCAGCAGCCAAGACGGGACACGTTACAATGAGCAGTTCTTC. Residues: CASSQDGTRYNEQFF.

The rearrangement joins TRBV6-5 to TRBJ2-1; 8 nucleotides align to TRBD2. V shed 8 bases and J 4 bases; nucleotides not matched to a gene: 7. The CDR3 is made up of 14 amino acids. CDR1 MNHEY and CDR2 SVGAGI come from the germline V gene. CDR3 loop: CASRPPGGYNEQFF. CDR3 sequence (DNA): TGTGCCAGCCGCCCGCCGGGGGGGTACAATGAGCAGTTCTTC.

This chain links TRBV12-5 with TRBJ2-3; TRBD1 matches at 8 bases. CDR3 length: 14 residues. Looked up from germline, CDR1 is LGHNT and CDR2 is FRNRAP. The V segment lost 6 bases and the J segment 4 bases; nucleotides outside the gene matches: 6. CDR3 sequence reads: CASGHTDRADTQYF. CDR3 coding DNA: TGTGCTAGTGGCCACACGGACAGGGCAGATACGCAGTATTTT.

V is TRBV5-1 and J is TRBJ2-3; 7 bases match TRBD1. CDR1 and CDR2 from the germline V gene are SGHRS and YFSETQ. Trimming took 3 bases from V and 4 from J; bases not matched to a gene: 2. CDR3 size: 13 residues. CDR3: CASSSGQPDTQYF. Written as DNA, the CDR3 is TGCGCCAGCAGCTCGGGACAGCCAGATACGCAGTATTTT.

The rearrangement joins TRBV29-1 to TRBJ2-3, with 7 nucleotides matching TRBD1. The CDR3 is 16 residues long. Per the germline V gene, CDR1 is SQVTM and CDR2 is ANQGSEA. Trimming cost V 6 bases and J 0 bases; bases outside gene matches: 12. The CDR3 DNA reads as TGCAGCGTAAAAAAAATATGGACAGGCAGCACAGATACGCAGTATTTT. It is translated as CSVKKIWTGSTDTQYF.

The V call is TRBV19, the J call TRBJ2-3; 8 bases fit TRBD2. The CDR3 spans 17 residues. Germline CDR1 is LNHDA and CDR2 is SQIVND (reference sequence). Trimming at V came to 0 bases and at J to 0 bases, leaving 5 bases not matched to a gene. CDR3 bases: TGTGCCAGTAGTATAGATCTTGCGGGGGGAAGCACAGATACGCAGTATTTT. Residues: CASSIDLAGGSTDTQYF. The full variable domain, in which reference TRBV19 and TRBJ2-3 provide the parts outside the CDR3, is DGGITQSPKYLFRKEGQNVTLSCEQNLNHDAMYWYRQDPGQGLRLIYYSQIVNDFQKGDIAEGYSVSREKKESFPLTVTSAQKNPTAFYLCASSIDLAGGSTDTQYFGPGTRLTVL.

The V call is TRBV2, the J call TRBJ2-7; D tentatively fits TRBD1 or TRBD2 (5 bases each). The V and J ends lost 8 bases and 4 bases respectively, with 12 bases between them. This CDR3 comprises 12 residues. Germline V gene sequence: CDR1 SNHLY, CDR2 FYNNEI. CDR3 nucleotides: TGTGCCAGCGGCGAGGGGAATTACGAGCAGTACTTC. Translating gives CASGEGNYEQYF.

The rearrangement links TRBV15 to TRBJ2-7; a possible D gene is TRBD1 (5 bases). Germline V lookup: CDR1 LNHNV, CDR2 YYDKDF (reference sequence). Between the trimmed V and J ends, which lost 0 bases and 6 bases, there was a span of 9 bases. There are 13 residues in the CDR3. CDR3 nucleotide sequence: TGTGCCACCAGCAGAGACAGGGCGAGCGAGCAGTACTTC. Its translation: CATSRDRASEQYF.

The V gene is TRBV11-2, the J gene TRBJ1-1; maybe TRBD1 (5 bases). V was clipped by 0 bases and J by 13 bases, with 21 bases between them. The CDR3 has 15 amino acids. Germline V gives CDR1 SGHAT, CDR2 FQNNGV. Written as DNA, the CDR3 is TGTGCCAGCAGCTTAGATCCCCGGGACCCGTTGGGGGTTTTCTTT. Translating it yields CASSLDPRDPLGVFF. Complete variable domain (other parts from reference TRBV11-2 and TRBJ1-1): EAGVAQSPRYKIIEKRQSVAFWCNPISGHATLYWYQQILGQGPKLLIQFQNNGVVDDSQLPKDRFSAERLKGVDSTLKIQPAKLEDSAVYLCASSLDPRDPLGVFFGQGTRLTVV.

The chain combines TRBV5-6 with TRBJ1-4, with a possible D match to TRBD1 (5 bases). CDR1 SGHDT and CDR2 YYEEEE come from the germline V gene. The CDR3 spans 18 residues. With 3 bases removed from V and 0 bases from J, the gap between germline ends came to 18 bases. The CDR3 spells CASSSYTNRGPTNEKLFF. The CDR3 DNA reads TGTGCCAGCAGCTCATACACCAACCGGGGCCCAACTAATGAAAAACTGTTTTTT.

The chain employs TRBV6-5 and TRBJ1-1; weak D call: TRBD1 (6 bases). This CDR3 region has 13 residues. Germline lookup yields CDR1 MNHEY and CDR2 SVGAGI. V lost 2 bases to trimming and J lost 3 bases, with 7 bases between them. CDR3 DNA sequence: TGTGCCAGCAGTTACAAGGGGGACACTGAAGCTTTCTTT. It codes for CASSYKGDTEAFF.

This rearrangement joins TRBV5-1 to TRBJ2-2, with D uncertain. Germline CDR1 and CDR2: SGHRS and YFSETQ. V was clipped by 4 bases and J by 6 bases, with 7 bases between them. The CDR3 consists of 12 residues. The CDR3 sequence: CASSTASGELFF. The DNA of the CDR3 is TGCGCCAGCAGCACAGCATCCGGGGAGCTGTTTTTT.

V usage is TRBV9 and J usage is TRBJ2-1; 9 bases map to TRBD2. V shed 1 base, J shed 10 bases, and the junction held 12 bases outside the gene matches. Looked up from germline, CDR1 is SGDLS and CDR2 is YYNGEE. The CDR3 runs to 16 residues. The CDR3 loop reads CASSVRSGGLMGEQFF. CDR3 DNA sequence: TGTGCCAGCAGCGTAAGAAGCGGGGGGCTTATGGGGGAGCAGTTCTTC.

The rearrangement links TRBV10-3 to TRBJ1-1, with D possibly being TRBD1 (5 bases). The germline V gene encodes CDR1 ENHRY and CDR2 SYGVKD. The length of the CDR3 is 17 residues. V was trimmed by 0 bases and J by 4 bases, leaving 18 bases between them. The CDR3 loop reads CAISESRVRTDGTEAFF. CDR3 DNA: TGTGCCATCAGTGAGTCCAGGGTGAGGACCGATGGCACTGAAGCTTTCTTT.

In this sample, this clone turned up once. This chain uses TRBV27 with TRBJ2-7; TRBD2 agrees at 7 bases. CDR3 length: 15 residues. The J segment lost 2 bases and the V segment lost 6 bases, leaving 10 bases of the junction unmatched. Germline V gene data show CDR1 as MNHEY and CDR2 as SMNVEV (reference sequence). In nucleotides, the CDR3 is TGTGCCAGCAGACCCCGCGGGGGAGGGGCCTACGAGCAGTACTTC. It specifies CASRPRGGGAYEQYF.